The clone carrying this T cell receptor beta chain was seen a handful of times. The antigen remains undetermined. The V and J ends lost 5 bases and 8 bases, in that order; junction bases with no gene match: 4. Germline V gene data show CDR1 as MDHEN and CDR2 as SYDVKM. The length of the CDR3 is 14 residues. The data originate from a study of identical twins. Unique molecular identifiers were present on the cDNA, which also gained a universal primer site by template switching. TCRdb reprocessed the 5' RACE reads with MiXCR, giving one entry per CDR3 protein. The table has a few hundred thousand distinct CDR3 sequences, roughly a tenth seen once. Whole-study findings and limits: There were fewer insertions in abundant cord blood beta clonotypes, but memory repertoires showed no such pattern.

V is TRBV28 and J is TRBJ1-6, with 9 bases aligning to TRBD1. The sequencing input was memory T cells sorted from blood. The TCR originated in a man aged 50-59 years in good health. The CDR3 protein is CASSGQGRYSPLHF. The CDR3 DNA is TGTGCCAGCAGTGGACAGGGGCGGTATTCACCCCTCCACTTT.